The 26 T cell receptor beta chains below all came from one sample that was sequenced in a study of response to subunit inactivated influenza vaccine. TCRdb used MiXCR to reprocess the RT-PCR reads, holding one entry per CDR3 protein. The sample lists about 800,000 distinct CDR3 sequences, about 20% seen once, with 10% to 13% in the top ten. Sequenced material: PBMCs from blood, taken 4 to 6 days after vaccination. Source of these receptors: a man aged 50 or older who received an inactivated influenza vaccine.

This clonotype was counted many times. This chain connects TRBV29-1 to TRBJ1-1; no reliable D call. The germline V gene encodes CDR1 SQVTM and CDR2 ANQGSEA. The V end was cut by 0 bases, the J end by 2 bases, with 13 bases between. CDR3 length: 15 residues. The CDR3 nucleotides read TGCAGCGTTGAAGATCGAGGAATGAAAAACACTGAAGCTTTCTTT. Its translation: CSVEDRGMKNTEAFF.

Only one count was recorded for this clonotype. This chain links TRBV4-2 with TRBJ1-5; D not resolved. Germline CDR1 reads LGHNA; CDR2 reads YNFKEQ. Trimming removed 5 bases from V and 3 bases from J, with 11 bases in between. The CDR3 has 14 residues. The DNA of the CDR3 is TGTGCCAGCAGCGGCGGGAACAACAATCAGCCCCAGCATTTT. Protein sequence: CASSGGNNNQPQHF.

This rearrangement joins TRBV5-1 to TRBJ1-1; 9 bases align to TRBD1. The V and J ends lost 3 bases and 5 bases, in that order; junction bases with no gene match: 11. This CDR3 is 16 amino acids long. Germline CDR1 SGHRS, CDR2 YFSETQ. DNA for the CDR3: TGCGCCAGCAGCTCACGATCTACAGGGGGCAAGACTGAAGCTTTCTTT. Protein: CASSSRSTGGKTEAFF.

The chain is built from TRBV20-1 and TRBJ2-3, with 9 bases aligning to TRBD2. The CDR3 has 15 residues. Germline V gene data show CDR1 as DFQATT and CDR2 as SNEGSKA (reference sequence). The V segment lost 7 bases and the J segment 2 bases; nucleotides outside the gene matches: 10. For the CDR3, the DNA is TGCAGTGTTCGGAGTGGGACTAGCTACACAGATACGCAGTATTTT. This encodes CSVRSGTSYTDTQYF.

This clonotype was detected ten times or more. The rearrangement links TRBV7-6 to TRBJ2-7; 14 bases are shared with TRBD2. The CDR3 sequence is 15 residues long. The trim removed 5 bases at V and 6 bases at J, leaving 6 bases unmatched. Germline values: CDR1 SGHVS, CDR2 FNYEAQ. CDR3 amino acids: CASSPRLAGGLEQYF. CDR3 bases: TGTGCCAGCAGCCCAAGACTAGCGGGGGGGCTCGAGCAGTACTTC.

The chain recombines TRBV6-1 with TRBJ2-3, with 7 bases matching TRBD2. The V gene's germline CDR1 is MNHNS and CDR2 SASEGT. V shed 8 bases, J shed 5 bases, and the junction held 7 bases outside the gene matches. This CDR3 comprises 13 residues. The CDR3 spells CASGGERIDTQYF. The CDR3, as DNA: TGTGCCAGCGGGGGGGAGAGGATAGATACGCAGTATTTT.

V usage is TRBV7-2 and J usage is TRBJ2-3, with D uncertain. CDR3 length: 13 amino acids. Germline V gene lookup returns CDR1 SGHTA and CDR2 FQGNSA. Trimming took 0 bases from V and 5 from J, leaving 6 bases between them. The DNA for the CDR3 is TGTGCCAGCAGCTTAGCGCTAAAAGATACGCAGTATTTT. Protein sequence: CASSLALKDTQYF.

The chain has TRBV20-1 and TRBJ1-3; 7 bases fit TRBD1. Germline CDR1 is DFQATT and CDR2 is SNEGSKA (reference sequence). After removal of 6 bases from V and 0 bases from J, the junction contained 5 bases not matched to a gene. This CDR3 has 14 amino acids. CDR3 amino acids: CSASQGVSGNTIYF. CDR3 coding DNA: TGCAGTGCGAGCCAGGGGGTCTCTGGAAACACCATATATTTT.

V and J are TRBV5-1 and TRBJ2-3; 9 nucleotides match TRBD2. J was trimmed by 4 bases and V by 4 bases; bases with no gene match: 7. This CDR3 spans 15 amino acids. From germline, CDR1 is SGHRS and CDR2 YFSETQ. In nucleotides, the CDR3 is TGCGCCAGCAGCCCGGGACTAGCATCCGCAGATACGCAGTATTTT. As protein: CASSPGLASADTQYF.

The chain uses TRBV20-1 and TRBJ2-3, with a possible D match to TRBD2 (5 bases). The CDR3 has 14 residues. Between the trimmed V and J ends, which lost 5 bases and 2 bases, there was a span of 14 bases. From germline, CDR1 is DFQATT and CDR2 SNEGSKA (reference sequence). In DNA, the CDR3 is TGCAGTGCTGGAACACCGGGGAACACAGATACGCAGTATTTT. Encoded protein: CSAGTPGNTDTQYF.

The CDR3, as DNA: TGCGCCAGCAGCCAAGTTAGCGGGCCTTTCTCTGGAAACACCATATATTTT. This gives the protein CASSQVSGPFSGNTIYF. This chain connects TRBV4-1 to TRBJ1-3, with unresolved D. There are 17 residues in the CDR3. The V gene lost 1 base and the J gene lost 0 bases, with 13 bases spanning the gap. Germline V CDR1 and CDR2: MGHRA, YSYEKL.

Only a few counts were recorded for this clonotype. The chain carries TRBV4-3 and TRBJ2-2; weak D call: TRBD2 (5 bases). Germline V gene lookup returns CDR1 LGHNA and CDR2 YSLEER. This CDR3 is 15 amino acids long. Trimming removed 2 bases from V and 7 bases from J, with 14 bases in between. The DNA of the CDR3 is TGCGCCAGCAGCCAATCCCGGACTTCGGGCGGGGAGCTGTTTTTT. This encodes CASSQSRTSGGELFF.

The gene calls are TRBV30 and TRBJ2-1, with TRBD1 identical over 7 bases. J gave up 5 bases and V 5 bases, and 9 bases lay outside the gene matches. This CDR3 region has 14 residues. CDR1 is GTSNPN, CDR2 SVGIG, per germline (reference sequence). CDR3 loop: CAWGRGSVNNEQFF. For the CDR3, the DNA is TGTGCCTGGGGCAGGGGGAGTGTTAACAATGAGCAGTTCTTC.

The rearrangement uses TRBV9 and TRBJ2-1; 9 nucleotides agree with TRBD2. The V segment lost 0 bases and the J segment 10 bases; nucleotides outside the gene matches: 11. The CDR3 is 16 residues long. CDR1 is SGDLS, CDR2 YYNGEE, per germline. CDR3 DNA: TGTGCCAGCAGCGTAGCCGCGGGAGGGCCGAGGGAGGAGCAGTTCTTC. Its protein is CASSVAAGGPREEQFF.

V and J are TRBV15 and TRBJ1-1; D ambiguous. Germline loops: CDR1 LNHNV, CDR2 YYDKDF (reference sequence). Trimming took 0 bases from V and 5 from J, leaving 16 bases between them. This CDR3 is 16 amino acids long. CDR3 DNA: TGTGCCACCAGCAGAGATCAGTGGGTAAGGAATACTGAAGCTTTCTTT. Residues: CATSRDQWVRNTEAFF.

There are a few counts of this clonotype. CDR3 DNA: TGCGCCAGCAGCCAAGCCTACTTTGCGGACCGTCACAATGAGCAGTTCTTC. This encodes CASSQAYFADRHNEQFF. The rearrangement uses TRBV4-3 and TRBJ2-1; D uncertain. Germline values: CDR1 LGHNA, CDR2 YSLEER. The CDR3 runs to 17 residues. V lost 1 base, J lost 5 bases, and 18 bases lay in between.

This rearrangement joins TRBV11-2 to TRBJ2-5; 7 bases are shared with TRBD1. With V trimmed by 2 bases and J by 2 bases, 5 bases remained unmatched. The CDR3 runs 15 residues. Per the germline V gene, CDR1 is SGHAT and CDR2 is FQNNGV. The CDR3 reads CASSLFETGQETQYF. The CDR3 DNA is TGTGCCAGCAGCTTATTCGAGACAGGGCAAGAGACCCAGTACTTC.

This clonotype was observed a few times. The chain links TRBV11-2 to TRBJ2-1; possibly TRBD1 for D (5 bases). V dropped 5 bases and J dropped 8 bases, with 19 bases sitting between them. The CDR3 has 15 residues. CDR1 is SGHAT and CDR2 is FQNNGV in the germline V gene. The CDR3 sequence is CASSPSGSVGHEQFF. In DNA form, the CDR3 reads TGTGCCAGCAGCCCCTCAGGGTCGGTGGGCCATGAGCAGTTCTTC.

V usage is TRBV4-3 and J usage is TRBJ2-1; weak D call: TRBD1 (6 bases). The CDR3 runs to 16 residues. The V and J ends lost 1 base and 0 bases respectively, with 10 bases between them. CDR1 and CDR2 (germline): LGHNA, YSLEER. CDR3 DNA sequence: TGCGCCAGCAGCCAAGGGGGGCCACCCTCCTACAATGAGCAGTTCTTC. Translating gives CASSQGGPPSYNEQFF.

The CDR3 here is CATSRDRGNYEQYF. The CDR3 nucleotides are TGTGCCACCTCCCGGGACAGGGGGAACTACGAGCAGTACTTC. J is TRBJ2-7 and V is TRBV27; the match to TRBD1 covers 11 bases. The CDR3 contains 14 residues. CDR1 and CDR2 from the germline V gene are MNHEY and SMNVEV (reference sequence). J lost 3 bases, V lost 10 bases, and 8 bases had no gene match.

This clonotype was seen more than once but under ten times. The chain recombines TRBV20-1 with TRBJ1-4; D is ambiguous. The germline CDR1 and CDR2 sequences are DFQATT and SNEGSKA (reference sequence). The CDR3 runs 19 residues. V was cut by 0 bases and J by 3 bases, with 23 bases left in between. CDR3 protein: CSARDAAASTNLPNEKLFF. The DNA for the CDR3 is TGCAGTGCTAGAGATGCGGCAGCGAGTACGAACCTGCCTAATGAAAAACTGTTTTTT.

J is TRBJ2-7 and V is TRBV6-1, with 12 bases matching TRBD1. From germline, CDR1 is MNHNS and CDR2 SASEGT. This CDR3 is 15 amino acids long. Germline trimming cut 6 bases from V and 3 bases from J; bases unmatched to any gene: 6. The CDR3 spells CASRKGQGAIYEQYF. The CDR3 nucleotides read TGTGCCAGCAGGAAGGGACAGGGGGCAATCTACGAGCAGTACTTC.

CDR3 residues: CATRGGGNEQFF. The CDR3 bases are TGTGCCACCCGAGGTGGGGGCAATGAGCAGTTCTTC. J is TRBJ2-1 and V is TRBV15; D could derive from TRBD1 or TRBD2 (5 bases each). This CDR3 is 12 amino acids long. CDR1 is LNHNV, CDR2 YYDKDF, per germline (reference sequence). V lost 8 bases and J lost 6, with 11 bases in between.

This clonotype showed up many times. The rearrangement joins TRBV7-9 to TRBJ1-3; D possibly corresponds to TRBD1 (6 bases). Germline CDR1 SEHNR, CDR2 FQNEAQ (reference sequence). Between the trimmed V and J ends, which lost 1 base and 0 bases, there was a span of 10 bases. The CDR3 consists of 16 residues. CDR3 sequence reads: CASSLDRGLSGNTIYF. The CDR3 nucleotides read TGTGCCAGCAGCTTAGACCGGGGGCTCTCTGGAAACACCATATATTTT.

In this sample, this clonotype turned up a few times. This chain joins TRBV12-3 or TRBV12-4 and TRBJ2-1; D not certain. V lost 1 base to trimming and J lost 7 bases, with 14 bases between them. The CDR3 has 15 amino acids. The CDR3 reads CASSLVPKLGNEQFF. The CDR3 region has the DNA TGTGCCAGCAGTTTAGTCCCCAAGCTGGGTAATGAGCAGTTCTTC.

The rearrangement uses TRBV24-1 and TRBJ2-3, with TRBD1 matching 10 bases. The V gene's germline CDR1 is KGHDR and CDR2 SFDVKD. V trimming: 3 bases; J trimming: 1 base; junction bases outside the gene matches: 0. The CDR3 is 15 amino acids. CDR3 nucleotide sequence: TGTGCCACCAGTGATGGGACAGGGGGCACAGATACGCAGTATTTT. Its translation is CATSDGTGGTDTQYF.